This TCR beta chain was observed in a study of T cell repertoires in cytomegalovirus infection. For the study at large: An indication of both CMV infection and matching HLA type came from public TCR beta signatures. Study conclusions and caveats: HLA-C-restricted CMV clonotypes gave the most frequent clonotype in two of eight donors.

Germline values: CDR1 DFQATT, CDR2 SNEGSKA (reference sequence). The CDR3 covers 12 residues. Trimming cost V 6 bases and J 6 bases; bases outside gene matches: 8. About this clonotype itself: Its antigen is unidentified.

TCRdb re-called the reads through MiXCR, storing one row per CDR3 protein. The table records roughly 230,000 distinct CDR3 sequences, approximately 17% of them present only once. Material: CD8+ T cells from PBMCs. The receptor was isolated from a human donor in good health (CMV status not recorded). Some clones in this sample may be carry-over from other donors' samples. V is TRBV20-1 and J is TRBJ2-7; TRBD1 matches at 7 bases. CDR3 nucleotides: TGCAGTGCGAGGGGGCGGGTCGGCGAGCAGTACTTC. Protein product: CSARGRVGEQYF.